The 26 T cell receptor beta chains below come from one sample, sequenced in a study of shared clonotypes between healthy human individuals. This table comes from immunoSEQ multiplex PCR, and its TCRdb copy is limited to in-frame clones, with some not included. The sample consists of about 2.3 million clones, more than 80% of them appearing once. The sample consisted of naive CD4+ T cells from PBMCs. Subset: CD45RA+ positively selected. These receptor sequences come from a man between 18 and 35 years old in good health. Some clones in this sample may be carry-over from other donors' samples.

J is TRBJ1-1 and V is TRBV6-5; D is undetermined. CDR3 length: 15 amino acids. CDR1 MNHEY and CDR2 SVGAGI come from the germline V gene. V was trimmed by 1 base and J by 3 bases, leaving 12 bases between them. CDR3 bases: TGTGCCAGCAGTTACTTTGGGAATTCACACACTGAAGCTTTCTTT. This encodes CASSYFGNSHTEAFF.

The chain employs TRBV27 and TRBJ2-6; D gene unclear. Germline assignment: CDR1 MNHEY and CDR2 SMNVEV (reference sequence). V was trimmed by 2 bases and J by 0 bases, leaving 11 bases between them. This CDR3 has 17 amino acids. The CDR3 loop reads CASSLPARRSGANVLTF. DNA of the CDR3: TGTGCCAGCAGTTTACCCGCCCGACGCTCTGGGGCCAACGTCCTGACTTTC.

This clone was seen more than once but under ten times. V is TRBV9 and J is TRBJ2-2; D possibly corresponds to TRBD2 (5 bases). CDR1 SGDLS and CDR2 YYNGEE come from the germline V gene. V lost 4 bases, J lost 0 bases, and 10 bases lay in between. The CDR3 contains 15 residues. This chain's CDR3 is CASSLRGTNTGELFF. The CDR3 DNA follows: TGTGCCAGCAGCCTCCGGGGAACGAACACCGGGGAGCTGTTTTTT. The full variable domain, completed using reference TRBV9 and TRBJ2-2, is DSGVTQTPKHLITATGQRVTLRCSPRSGDLSVYWYQQSLDQGLQFLIQYYNGEERAKGNILERFSAQQFPDLHSELNLSSLELGDSALYFCASSLRGTNTGELFFGEGSRLTVL.

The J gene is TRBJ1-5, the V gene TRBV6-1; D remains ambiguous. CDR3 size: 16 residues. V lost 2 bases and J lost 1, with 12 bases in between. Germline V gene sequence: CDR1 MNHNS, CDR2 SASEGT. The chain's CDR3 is CASSETGLGSNQPQHF. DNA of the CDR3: TGTGCCAGCAGTGAAACTGGGCTGGGGAGCAATCAGCCCCAGCATTTT.

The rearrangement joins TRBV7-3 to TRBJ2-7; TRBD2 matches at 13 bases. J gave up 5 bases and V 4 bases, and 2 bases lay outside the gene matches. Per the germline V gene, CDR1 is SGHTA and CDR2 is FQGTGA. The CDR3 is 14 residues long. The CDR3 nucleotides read TGTGCCAGCAGCTCCGGGACTAGCGGGAACGAGCAGTACTTC. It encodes CASSSGTSGNEQYF.

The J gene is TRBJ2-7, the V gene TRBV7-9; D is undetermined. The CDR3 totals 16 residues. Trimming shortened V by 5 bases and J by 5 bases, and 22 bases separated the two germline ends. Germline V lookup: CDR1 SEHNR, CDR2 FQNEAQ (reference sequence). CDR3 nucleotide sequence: TGTGCCAGCAGCCACCCCTCCTGGCCAGGACGAGACGAGCAGTACTTC. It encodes CASSHPSWPGRDEQYF.

The CDR3 reads CASSAGTPRGTQYF. The CDR3 nucleotides read TGTGCCAGCTCCGCCGGGACTCCCAGGGGGACCCAGTACTTC. This chain connects TRBV2 to TRBJ2-5; D tentatively reads TRBD1 or TRBD2 (6 bases each). There are 14 residues in the CDR3. In germline, CDR1 is SNHLY, CDR2 FYNNEI. Deletions cut 8 bases from V and 7 bases from J, with 20 bases between.

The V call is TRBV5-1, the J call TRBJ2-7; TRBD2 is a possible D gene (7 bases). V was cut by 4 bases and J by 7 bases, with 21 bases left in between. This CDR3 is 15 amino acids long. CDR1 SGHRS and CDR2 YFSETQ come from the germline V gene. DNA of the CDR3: TGCGCCAGCAGCACGTCGGTGGGGGGGCGCGGTGAGCAGTACTTC. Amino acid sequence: CASSTSVGGRGEQYF.

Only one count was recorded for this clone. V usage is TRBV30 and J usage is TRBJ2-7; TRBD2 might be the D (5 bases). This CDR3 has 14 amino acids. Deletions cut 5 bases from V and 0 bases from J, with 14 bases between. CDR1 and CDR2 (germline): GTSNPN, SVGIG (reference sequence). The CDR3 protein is CAWGGPRSSYEQYF. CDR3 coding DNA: TGTGCCTGGGGAGGACCCCGCAGCTCCTACGAGCAGTACTTC. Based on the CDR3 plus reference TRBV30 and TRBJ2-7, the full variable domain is SQTIHQWPATLVQPVGSPLSLECTVEGTSNPNLYWYRQAAGRGLQLLFYSVGIGQISSEVPQNLSASRPQDRQFILSSKKLLLSDSGFYLCAWGGPRSSYEQYFGPGTRLTVT.

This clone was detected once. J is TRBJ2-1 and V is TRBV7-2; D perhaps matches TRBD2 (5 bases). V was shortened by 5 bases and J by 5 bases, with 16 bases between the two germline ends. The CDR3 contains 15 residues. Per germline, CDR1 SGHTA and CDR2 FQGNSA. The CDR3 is CASSPAASYNNEQFF. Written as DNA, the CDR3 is TGTGCCAGCAGCCCGGCTGCTAGCTACAACAATGAGCAGTTCTTC.

CDR3 region: CASRLQISDAYEQYF. CDR3 nucleotide sequence: TGTGCCAGCAGACTACAGATCAGCGACGCCTACGAGCAGTACTTC. The chain carries TRBV7-2 and TRBJ2-7, with D hard to call. This CDR3 has 15 residues. V was shortened by 6 bases and J by 2 bases, with 17 bases between the two germline ends. The V gene's germline CDR1 is SGHTA and CDR2 FQGNSA.

CDR3 sequence: CATSRDLFGSQKSNEQYF. The CDR3 DNA reads TGTGCCACCAGCAGAGATCTTTTTGGGTCCCAGAAGAGCAACGAGCAGTACTTC. V gene TRBV15 combines with J gene TRBJ2-7; no clear D. V dropped 0 bases and J dropped 5 bases, with 23 bases sitting between them. CDR3 length equals 18 residues. The germline CDR1 and CDR2 sequences are LNHNV and YYDKDF (reference sequence).

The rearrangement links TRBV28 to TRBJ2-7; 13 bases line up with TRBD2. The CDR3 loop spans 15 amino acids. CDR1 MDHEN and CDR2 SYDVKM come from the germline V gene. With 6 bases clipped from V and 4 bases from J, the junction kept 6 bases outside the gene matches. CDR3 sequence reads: CASRWGTSGIYEQYF. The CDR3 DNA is TGTGCCAGCAGATGGGGGACTAGCGGGATATACGAGCAGTACTTC.

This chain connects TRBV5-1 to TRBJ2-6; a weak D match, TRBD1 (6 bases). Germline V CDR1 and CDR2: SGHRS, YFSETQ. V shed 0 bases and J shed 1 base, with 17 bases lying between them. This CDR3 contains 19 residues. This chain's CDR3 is CASSLVGLAGDSGANVLTF. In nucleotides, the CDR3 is TGCGCCAGCAGCTTGGTAGGTTTGGCAGGGGATTCTGGGGCCAACGTCCTGACTTTC.

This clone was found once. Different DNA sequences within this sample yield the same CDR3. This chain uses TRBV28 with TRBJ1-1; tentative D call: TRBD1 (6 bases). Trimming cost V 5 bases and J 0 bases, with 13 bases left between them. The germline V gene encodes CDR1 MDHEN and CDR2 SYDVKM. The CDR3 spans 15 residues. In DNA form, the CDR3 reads TGTGCCAGCAGTCTACAGGGCCCAATGAACACTGAAGCTTTCTTT. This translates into CASSLQGPMNTEAFF.

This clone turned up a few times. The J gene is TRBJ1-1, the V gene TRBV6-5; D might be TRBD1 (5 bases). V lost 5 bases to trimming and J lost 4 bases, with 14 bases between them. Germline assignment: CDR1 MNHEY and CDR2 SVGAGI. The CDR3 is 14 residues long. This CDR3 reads CASSPPGTVTEAFF. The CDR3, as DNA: TGTGCCAGCAGTCCCCCCGGGACGGTCACTGAAGCTTTCTTT.

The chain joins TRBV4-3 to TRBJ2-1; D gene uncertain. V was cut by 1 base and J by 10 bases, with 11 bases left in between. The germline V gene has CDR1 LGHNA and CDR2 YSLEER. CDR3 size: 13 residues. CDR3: CASSQGLRFEQFF. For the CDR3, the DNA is TGCGCCAGCAGCCAAGGTCTCAGGTTCGAGCAGTTCTTC.

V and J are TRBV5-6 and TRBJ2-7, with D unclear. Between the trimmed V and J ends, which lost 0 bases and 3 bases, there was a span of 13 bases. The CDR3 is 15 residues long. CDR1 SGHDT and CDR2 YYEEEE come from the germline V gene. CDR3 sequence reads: CASSLGQAFYYEQYF. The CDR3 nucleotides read TGTGCCAGCAGCTTGGGACAAGCCTTTTACTACGAGCAGTACTTC.

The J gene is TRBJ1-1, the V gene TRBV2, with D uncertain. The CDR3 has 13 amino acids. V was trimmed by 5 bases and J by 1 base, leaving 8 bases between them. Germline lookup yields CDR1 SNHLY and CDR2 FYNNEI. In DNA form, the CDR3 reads TGTGCCAGCAGTCTCGAAGGGAACACTGAAGCTTTCTTT. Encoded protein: CASSLEGNTEAFF.

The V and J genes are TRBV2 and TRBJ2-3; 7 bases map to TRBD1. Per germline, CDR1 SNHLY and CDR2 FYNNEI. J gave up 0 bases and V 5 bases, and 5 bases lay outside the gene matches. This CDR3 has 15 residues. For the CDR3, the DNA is TGTGCCAGCAGTCGGACAGGAACTAGCACAGATACGCAGTATTTT. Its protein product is CASSRTGTSTDTQYF.

CDR3 residues: CASSSPGGEQYF. The DNA of the CDR3 is TGTGCCAGCAGCTCGCCAGGTGGCGAGCAGTACTTC. The J gene is TRBJ2-7, the V gene TRBV7-3; D not certain. The CDR3 is made up of 12 amino acids. The V end was cut by 4 bases, the J end by 6 bases, with 10 bases between. Germline V gene sequence: CDR1 SGHTA, CDR2 FQGTGA.

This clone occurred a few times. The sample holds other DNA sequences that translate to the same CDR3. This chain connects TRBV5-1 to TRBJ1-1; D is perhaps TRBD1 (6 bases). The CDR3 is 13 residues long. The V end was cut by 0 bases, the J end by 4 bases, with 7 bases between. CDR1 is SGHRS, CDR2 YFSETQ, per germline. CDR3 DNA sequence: TGCGCCAGCAGCTTGGAACAGGGCACTGAAGCTTTCTTT. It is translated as CASSLEQGTEAFF.

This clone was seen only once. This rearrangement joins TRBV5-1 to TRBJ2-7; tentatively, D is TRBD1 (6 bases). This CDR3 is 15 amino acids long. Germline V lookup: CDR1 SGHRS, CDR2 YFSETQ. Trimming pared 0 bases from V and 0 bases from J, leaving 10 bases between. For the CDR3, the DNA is TGCGCCAGCAGCTTGGGTGGGACACACTCCTACGAGCAGTACTTC. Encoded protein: CASSLGGTHSYEQYF.

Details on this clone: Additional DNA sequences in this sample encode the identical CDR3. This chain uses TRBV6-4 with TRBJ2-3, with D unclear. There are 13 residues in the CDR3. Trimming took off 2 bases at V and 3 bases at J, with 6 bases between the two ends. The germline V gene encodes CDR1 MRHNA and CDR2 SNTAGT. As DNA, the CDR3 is TGTGCCAGCAGTGACCCCGGGACAGATACGCAGTATTTT. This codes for CASSDPGTDTQYF.

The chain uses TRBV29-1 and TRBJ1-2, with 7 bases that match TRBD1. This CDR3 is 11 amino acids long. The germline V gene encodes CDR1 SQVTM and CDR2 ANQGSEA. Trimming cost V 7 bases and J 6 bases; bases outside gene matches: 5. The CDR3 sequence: CSADRVNGYTF. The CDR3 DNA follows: TGCAGCGCAGACAGGGTAAATGGCTACACCTTC.

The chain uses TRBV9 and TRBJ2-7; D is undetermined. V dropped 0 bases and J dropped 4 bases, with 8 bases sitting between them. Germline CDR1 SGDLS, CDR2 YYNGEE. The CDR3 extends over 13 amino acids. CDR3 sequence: CASSVDLRYEQYF. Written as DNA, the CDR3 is TGTGCCAGCAGCGTAGATTTGAGATACGAGCAGTACTTC.